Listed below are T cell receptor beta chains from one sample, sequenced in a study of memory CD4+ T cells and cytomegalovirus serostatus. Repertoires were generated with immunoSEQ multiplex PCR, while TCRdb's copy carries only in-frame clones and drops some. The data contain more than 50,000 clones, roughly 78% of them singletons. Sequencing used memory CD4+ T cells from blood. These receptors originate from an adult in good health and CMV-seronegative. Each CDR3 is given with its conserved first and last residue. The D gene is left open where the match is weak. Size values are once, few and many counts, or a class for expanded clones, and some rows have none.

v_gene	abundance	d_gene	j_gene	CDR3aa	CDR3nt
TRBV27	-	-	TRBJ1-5	CASSPQISNQPQHF	TGTGCCAGCAGTCCCCAAATAAGCAATCAGCCCCAGCATTTT
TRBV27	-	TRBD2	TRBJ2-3	CASSLTSGGAMDTQYF	TGTGCCAGCAGTCTGACTAGCGGGGGGGCGATGGATACGCAGTATTTT
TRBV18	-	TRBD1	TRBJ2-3	CASSPRGQLAADTQYF	TGTGCCAGCTCACCTAGGGGACAGCTCGCGGCAGATACGCAGTATTTT
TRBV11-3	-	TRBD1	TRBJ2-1	CVSSLGEGDSELNEQFF	TGTGTCAGCAGCTTGGGCGAAGGGGACAGTGAGCTGAATGAGCAGTTCTTC
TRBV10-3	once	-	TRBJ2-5	CAISGVGETQYF	TGTGCCATCAGTGGGGTCGGGGAGACCCAGTACTTC
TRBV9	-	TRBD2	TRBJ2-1	CASSVDRLAAEQFF	TGTGCCAGCAGCGTAGATAGACTAGCAGCTGAGCAGTTCTTC
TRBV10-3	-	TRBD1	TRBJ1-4	CAIHGQENEKLFF	TGTGCCATCCATGGACAGGAAAATGAAAAACTGTTTTTT
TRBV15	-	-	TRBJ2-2	CATSREQPTGELFF	TGTGCCACCAGCAGAGAACAGCCCACCGGGGAGCTGTTTTTT
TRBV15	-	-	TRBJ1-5	CATSRDHDSNQPQHF	TGTGCCACCAGCAGAGATCACGACAGCAATCAGCCCCAGCATTTT
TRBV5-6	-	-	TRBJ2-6	CASSPNRGTFSSGANVLTF	TGTGCCAGCAGCCCCAATCGCGGGACGTTCTCCTCTGGGGCCAACGTCCTGACTTTC